This T cell receptor (beta chain) came from a study of CD8 T cells in Susac syndrome. Reverse transcription of about 0.5 to 1 ug RNA was carried out with random hexamers. With immunoSEQ multiplex PCR, TCR beta CDR3 was amplified across 54 Vbeta and 13 Jbeta. TCRdb reprocessed the immunoSEQ multiplex PCR reads with MiXCR, giving one entry per CDR3 protein. Of 110,000 to 150,000 distinct CDR3 sequences in the sample, 90% to 95% were seen once. The CDR3 covers 16 residues. CDR1 and CDR2 (germline): SEHNR, FQNEAQ (reference sequence). After removal of 5 bases from V and 3 bases from J, the junction contained 10 bases not matched to a gene.

V usage is TRBV7-9 and J usage is TRBJ2-7; 10 bases are a match to TRBD2. The sample comprised CD8+ T cells from PBMCs. The origin of this receptor is a human donor in good health. CDR3 coding DNA: TGTGCCAGCAGCCCTCAGGGACTAGCGAACCACTACGAGCAGTACTTC. It translates to CASSPQGLANHYEQYF.